This T cell receptor beta chain was recovered during a study of blood T cell repertoires in COVID-19. The CDR3 consists of 16 residues. CDR1 and CDR2 from the germline V gene are KGHSH and LQKENI. V was shortened by 2 bases and J by 4 bases, with 14 bases between the two germline ends. Which cohort a participant joined came from the clinical history participants gave. As handled by the study authors: Reference gene primer amplification yielded estimated nucleated cell counts. TCRdb keeps only in-frame clones here, not all; method: immunoSEQ multiplex PCR. The D gene and trimming were derived from the DNA, and the V and J assignments and clone size from that table. This sample carries some 490,000 clones, roughly nine tenths of them seen once, and the ten largest clones take 7% to 10%.

Sequenced sample: PBMCs or T cells enriched from blood (not recorded which). The sequence was collected from a woman aged 55-69 years who had recovered from COVID-19. This chain links TRBV18 with TRBJ2-2; perhaps TRBD1 as D (7 bases). This CDR3 reads CASSPGGTVLTGELFF. The CDR3 DNA follows: TGTGCCAGCTCACCAGGCGGGACAGTACTCACCGGGGAGCTGTTTTTT.